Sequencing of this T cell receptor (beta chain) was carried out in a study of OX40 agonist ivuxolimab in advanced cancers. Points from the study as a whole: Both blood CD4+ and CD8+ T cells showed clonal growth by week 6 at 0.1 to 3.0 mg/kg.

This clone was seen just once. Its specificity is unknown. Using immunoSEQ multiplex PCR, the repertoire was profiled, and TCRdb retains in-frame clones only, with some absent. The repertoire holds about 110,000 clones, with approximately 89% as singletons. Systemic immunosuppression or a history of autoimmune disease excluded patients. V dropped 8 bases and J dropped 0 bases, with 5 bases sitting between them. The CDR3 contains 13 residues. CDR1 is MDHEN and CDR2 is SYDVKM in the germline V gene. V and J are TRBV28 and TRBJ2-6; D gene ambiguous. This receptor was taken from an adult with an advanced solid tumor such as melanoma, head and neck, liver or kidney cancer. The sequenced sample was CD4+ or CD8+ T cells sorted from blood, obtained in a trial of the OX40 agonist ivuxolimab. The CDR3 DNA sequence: TGTGCCAGCCAAAACTCTGGGGCCAACGTCCTGACTTTC. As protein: CASQNSGANVLTF.